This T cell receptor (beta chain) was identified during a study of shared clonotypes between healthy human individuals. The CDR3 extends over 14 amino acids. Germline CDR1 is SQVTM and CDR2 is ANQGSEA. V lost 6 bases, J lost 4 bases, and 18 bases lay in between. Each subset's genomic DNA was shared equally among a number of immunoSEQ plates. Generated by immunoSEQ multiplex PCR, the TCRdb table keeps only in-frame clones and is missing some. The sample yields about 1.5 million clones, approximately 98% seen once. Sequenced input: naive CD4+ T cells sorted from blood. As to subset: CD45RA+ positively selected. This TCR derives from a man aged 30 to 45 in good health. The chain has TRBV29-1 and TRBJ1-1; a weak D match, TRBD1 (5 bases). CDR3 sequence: CSVESYTGGTEAFF. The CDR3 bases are TGCAGCGTCGAATCCTATACGGGGGGCACTGAAGCTTTCTTT.